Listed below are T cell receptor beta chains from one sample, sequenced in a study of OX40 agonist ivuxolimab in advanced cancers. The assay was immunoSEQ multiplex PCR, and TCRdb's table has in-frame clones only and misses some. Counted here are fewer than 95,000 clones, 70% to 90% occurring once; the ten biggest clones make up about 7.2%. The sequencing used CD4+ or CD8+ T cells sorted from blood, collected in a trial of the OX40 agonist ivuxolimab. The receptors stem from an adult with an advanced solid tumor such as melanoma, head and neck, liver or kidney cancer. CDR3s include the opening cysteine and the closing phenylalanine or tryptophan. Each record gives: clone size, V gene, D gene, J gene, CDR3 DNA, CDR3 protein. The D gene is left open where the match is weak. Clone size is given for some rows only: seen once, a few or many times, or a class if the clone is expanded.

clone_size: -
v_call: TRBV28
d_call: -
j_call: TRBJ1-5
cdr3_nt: TGTGCCAGCAGTCCTCAGGGAAATAGCAATCAGCCCCAGCATTTT
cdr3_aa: CASSPQGNSNQPQHF

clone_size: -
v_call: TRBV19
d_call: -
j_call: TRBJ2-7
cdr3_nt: TGTGCCAGTAGTATAGCCCCCGGGGCCCTCTACGAGCAGTACTTC
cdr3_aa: CASSIAPGALYEQYF

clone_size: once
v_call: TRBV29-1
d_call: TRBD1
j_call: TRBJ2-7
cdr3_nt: TGCAGCGTTGAAGAGGGGACAGGGAACGAGCAGTACTTC
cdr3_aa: CSVEEGTGNEQYF

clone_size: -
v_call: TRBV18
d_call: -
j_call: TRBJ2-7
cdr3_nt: TGTGCCAGCTCACAAAACTCGGGGGCCTACGAGCAGTACTTC
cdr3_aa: CASSQNSGAYEQYF

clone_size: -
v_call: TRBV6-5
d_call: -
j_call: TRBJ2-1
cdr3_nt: TGTGCCAGCAGTTACGGGCTCAATGAGCAGTTCTTC
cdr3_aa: CASSYGLNEQFF

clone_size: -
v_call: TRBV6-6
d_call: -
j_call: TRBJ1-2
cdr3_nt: TGTGCCAGCAGTTATGGGTATTCTAACTATGGCTACACCTTC
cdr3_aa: CASSYGYSNYGYTF

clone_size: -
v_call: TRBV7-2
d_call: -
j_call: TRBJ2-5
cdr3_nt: TGTGCCAGCAGCCAGGACTATGCGAAGACCCAGTACTTC
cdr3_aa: CASSQDYAKTQYF

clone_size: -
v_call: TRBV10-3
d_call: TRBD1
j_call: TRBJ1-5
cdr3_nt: TGTGCCATCAGCGACAGGGGCCCAAGCAATCAGCCCCAGCATTTT
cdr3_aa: CAISDRGPSNQPQHF

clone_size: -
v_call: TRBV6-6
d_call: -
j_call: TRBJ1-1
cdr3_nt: TGTGCCAGCAGTTACACAGGAGGAGGGACTGAAGCTTTCTTT
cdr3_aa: CASSYTGGGTEAFF

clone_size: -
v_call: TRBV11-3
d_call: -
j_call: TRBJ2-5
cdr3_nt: TGTGCCAGCAGCTTTACAGGCTATGGGGAGACCCAGTACTTC
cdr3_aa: CASSFTGYGETQYF

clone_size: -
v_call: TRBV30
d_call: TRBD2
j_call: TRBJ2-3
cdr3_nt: TGTGCCTGGAGTGTAAAAGCGGGAGGAGCCACAGATACGCAGTATTTT
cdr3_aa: CAWSVKAGGATDTQYF

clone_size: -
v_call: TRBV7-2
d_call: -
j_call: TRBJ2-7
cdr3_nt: TGTGCCAGCAGCTTAGGACGGGAGCAGTACTTC
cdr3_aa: CASSLGREQYF

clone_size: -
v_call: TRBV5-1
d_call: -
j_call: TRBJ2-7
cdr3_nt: TGCGCCAGCAGCCTCCTTTACGAAAGCTACGAGCAGTACTTC
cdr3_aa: CASSLLYESYEQYF

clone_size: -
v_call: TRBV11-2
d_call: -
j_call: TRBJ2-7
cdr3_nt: TGTGCCAGCAGCGGCGTGCCCAGCTCCTACGAGCAGTACTTC
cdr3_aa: CASSGVPSSYEQYF

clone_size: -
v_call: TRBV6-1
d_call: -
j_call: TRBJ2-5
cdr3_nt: TGTGCCAGCAGTGAATCCCACGAGACCCAGTACTTC
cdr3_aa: CASSESHETQYF

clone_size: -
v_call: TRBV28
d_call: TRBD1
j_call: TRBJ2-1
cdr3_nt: TGTGCCAGCGAGAAGGGGACAGGGTTCAATGAGCAGTTCTTC
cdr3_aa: CASEKGTGFNEQFF

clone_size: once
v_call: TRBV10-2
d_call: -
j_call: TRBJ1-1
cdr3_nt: TGCGCCAGCAGTGACCCTGGACAGTCTAGCCTTGAAGCTTTCTTT
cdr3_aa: CASSDPGQSSLEAFF

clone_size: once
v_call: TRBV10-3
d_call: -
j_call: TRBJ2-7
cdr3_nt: TGTGCCATCAGTGAGACCCGGGGGACCTACGAGCAGTACTTC
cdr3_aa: CAISETRGTYEQYF

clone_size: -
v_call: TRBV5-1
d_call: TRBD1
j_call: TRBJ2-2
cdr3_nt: TGCGCCAGCACCGGGACAGGGGGCAACACCGGGGAGCTGTTTTTT
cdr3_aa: CASTGTGGNTGELFF

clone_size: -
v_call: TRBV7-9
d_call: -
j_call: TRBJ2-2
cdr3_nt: TGTGCCAGCAGTTACCCACTCTCCAGGGGAGTGAACGGGGAGCTGTTTTTT
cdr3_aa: CASSYPLSRGVNGELFF

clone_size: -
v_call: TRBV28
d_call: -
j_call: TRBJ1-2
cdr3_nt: TGTGCCAGCAGTTTCGGAGGGGTGGCTGGCTACACCTTC
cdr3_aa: CASSFGGVAGYTF

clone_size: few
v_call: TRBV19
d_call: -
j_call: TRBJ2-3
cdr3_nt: TGTGCCAGTAGTATTTGGTCGGGCAACACAGATACGCAGTATTTT
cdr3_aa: CASSIWSGNTDTQYF

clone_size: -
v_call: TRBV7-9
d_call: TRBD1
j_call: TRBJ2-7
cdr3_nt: TGTGCCAGCAGCTTAAAACCGGGACAGGGGGCCGCCGAGCAGTACTTC
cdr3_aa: CASSLKPGQGAAEQYF

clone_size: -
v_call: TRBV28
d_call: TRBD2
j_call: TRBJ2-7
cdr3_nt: TGTGCCAGCGTTAAGGGTGGCGGGAGCGAGCAGTACTTC
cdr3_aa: CASVKGGGSEQYF

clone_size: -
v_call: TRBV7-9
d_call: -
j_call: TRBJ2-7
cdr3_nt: TGTGCCAGCAGCCCTCCGGGGATAGCGGATTCCTACGAGCAGTACTTC
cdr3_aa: CASSPPGIADSYEQYF

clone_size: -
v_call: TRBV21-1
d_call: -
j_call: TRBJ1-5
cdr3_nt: TGTGCCAGCAGCAAAGAAGGGGCGAGGGGACAGCCCCAGCATTTT
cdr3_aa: CASSKEGARGQPQHF

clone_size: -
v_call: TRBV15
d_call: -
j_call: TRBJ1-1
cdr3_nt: TGTGCCACCAGCAGAAGTCAGGGGCGAACTGAAGCTTTCTTT
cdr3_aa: CATSRSQGRTEAFF

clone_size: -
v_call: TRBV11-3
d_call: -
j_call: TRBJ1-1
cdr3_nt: TGTGCCAGCAGCTTAGCCTCGGGACGGCCTGAAGCTTTCTTT
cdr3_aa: CASSLASGRPEAFF

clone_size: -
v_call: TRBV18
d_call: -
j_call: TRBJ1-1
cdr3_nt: TGTGCCAGCTCACCGGGACAAATGAACACTGAAGCTTTCTTT
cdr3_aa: CASSPGQMNTEAFF

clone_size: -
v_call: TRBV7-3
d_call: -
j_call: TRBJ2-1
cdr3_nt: TGTGCCAGCAGCTCTAAATACGGTGAGCAGTTCTTC
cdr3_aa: CASSSKYGEQFF

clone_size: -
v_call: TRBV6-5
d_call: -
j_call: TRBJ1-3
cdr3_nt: TGTGCCAGCAGTTACGGTGGTGGAAACACCATATATTTT
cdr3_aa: CASSYGGGNTIYF

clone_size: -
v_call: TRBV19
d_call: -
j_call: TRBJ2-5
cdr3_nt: TGTGCCAGTAGTCCGTGGGCGGGGGAGACCCAGTACTTC
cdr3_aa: CASSPWAGETQYF

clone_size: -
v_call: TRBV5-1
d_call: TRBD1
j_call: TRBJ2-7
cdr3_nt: TGCGCCAGCAGCTTGGGGGACAGGGGCAGATACTACGAGCAGTACTTC
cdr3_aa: CASSLGDRGRYYEQYF

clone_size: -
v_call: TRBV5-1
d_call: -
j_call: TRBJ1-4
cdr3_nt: TGCGCCAGCAGCTTAGTACCGGCAACTAATGAAAAACTGTTTTTT
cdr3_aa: CASSLVPATNEKLFF

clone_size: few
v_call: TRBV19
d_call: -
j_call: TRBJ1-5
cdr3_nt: TGTGCCAGTAGGGGGGGAAACAATCAGCCCCAGCATTTT
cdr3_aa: CASRGGNNQPQHF

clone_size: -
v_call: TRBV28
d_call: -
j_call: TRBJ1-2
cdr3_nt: TGTGCCAGCAGTATTCGGTCGGCAACTAACTATGGCTACACCTTC
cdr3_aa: CASSIRSATNYGYTF

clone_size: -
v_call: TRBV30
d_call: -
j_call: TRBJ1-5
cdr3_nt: TGTGCCTGGAGTCTAGTGCAGTACAATCAGCCCCAGCATTTT
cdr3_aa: CAWSLVQYNQPQHF

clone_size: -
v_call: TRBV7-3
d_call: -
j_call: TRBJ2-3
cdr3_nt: TGTGCCAGCAGCTTGGGCGGCACAGATACGCAGTATTTT
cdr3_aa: CASSLGGTDTQYF

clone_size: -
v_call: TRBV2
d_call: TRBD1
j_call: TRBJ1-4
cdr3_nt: TGTGCCAGCAGTGAATTGAGACAGGGGTATGAAAAACTGTTTTTT
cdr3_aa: CASSELRQGYEKLFF

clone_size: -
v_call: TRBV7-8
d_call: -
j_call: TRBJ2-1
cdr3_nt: TGTGCCAGCAGCTTTGGGGGCTCACTAACAGACGATGAGCAGTTCTTC
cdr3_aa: CASSFGGSLTDDEQFF

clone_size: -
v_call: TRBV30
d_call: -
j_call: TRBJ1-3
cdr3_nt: TGTGCCTGGAGTAAGGGTGATGGAAACACCATATATTTT
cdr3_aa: CAWSKGDGNTIYF

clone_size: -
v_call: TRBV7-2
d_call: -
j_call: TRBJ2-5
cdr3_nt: TGTGCCAGCAGCTTCGGAGCCCTTGCAGAGACCCAGTACTTC
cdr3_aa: CASSFGALAETQYF

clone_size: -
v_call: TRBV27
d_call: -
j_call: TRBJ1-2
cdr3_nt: TGTGCCAGCGGAACACAGGGCTTGGAGTGGGGCTACACCTTC
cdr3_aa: CASGTQGLEWGYTF

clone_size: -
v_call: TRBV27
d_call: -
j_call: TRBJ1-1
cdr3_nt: TGTGCCAGCAGTAGGCCTCCGGGGGGCAAGACTGAAGCTTTCTTT
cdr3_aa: CASSRPPGGKTEAFF

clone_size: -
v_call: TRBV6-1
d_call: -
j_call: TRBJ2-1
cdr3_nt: TGTGCCAGCAGTGACGGAGGGGGGCAGTTCTTC
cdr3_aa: CASSDGGGQFF